The text below deals with one T cell receptor beta chain. This entry comes from a study of neoadjuvant anti-PD-1 for oral cavity cancer. The CDR3 has 13 residues. From germline, CDR1 is MNHEY and CDR2 SMNVEV (reference sequence). After removal of 9 bases from V and 6 bases from J, the junction contained 7 bases not matched to a gene. The time point was: after neoadjuvant nivolumab, at surgical resection. The repertoire was sequenced with immunoSEQ multiplex PCR; TCRdb's copy has only in-frame clones and lacks some. The sample includes 73,000 or so clones, about 88% seen only once; the top ten take 3% to 3.5%.

The V and J genes are TRBV27 and TRBJ2-2; TRBD1 aligns across 7 bases. Sequenced material: PBMCs, taken after nivolumab (anti-PD-1) treatment. This receptor was taken from a person between 40 and 85 years old with oral cavity squamous cell carcinoma. The CDR3 DNA follows: TGTGCCAGTTACACAGGGGTCGCCGGGGAGCTGTTTTTT. Its translation is CASYTGVAGELFF.